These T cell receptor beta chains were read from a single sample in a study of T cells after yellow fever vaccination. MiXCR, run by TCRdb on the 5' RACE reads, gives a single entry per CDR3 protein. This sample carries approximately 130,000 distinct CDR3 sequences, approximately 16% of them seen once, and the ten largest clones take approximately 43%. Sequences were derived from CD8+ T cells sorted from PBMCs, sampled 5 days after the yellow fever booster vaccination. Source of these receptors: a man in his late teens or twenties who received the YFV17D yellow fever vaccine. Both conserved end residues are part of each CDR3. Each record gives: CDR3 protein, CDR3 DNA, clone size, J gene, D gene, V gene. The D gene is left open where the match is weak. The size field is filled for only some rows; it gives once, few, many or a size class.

cdr3_aa: CASSLVASAETQYF; cdr3_nt: TGTGCCAGCAGCTTAGTAGCTAGCGCGGAGACCCAGTACTTC; clone_size: few; j_call: TRBJ2-5; d_call: .; v_call: TRBV11-2
cdr3_aa: CASSSDGGGALDTQYF; cdr3_nt: TGTGCCAGCAGCTCAGACGGCGGGGGGGCTTTAGATACGCAGTATTTT; clone_size: few; j_call: TRBJ2-3; d_call: TRBD2; v_call: TRBV7-9
cdr3_aa: CASSQEGLYYNEQFF; cdr3_nt: TGCGCCAGCAGCCAAGAAGGCCTTTACTACAATGAGCAGTTCTTC; clone_size: few; j_call: TRBJ2-1; d_call: .; v_call: TRBV4-3
cdr3_aa: CASSLLRGANYGYTF; cdr3_nt: TGTGCCAGCAGCTTACTCAGGGGCGCTAACTATGGCTACACCTTC; clone_size: .; j_call: TRBJ1-2; d_call: .; v_call: TRBV11-2
cdr3_aa: CASSRGGQFDEQFF; cdr3_nt: TGTGCTAGCAGTCGGGGGGGTCAGTTTGATGAGCAGTTCTTC; clone_size: many; j_call: TRBJ2-1; d_call: TRBD2; v_call: TRBV7-7
cdr3_aa: CASSQEGRASGTDTQYF; cdr3_nt: TGCGCCAGCAGCCAAGAGGGTAGGGCTAGCGGCACAGATACGCAGTATTTT; clone_size: few; j_call: TRBJ2-3; d_call: .; v_call: TRBV4-1
cdr3_aa: CASSLSPGRNQPQHF; cdr3_nt: TGCGCCAGCAGCTTGTCCCCAGGGCGCAATCAGCCCCAGCATTTT; clone_size: .; j_call: TRBJ1-5; d_call: .; v_call: TRBV5-1
cdr3_aa: CASSFSYRDFNQPQHF; cdr3_nt: TGTGCCAGCAGCTTTTCCTATCGGGACTTCAATCAGCCCCAGCATTTT; clone_size: few; j_call: TRBJ1-5; d_call: .; v_call: TRBV5-6
cdr3_aa: CAIGDLQGSQPQHF; cdr3_nt: TGTGCCATCGGCGATCTCCAGGGCAGTCAGCCCCAGCATTTT; clone_size: few; j_call: TRBJ1-5; d_call: .; v_call: TRBV10-3
cdr3_aa: CSVQRTYNEQFF; cdr3_nt: TGCAGCGTTCAAAGAACCTACAATGAGCAGTTCTTC; clone_size: few; j_call: TRBJ2-1; d_call: .; v_call: TRBV29-1
cdr3_aa: CASSDLAGGLQNTGELFF; cdr3_nt: TGTGCCAGCAGTGACCTAGCGGGGGGACTACAGAACACCGGGGAGCTGTTTTTT; clone_size: few; j_call: TRBJ2-2; d_call: TRBD2; v_call: TRBV2
cdr3_aa: CASSGQGDSDTQYF; cdr3_nt: TGTGCCAGCAGCGGACAGGGGGATTCAGATACGCAGTATTTT; clone_size: .; j_call: TRBJ2-3; d_call: TRBD1; v_call: TRBV12-3/TRBV12-4
cdr3_aa: CASTEGGASTDTQYF; cdr3_nt: TGTGCCAGCACCGAGGGCGGGGCTAGCACAGATACGCAGTATTTT; clone_size: .; j_call: TRBJ2-3; d_call: .; v_call: TRBV2
cdr3_aa: CASSYSDLVTGPGYEQYF; cdr3_nt: TGTGCCAGCAGTTACTCCGACCTCGTGACAGGTCCGGGATACGAGCAGTACTTC; clone_size: .; j_call: TRBJ2-7; d_call: .; v_call: TRBV6-2/TRBV6-3
cdr3_aa: CASSYELTGTGGQPQHF; cdr3_nt: TGTGCCAGCAGTTACGAACTGACAGGGACCGGCGGTCAGCCCCAGCATTTT; clone_size: .; j_call: TRBJ1-5; d_call: TRBD1; v_call: TRBV6-6
cdr3_aa: CASSHTSGEQFF; cdr3_nt: TGCGCCAGCAGCCACACTAGCGGGGAGCAGTTCTTC; clone_size: many; j_call: TRBJ2-1; d_call: TRBD2; v_call: TRBV4-1
cdr3_aa: CASSSWGAGGGDEQFF; cdr3_nt: TGTGCCAGCAGTTCGTGGGGGGCAGGGGGCGGCGATGAGCAGTTCTTC; clone_size: few; j_call: TRBJ2-1; d_call: TRBD1; v_call: TRBV7-2
cdr3_aa: CASSLLTAKNIQYF; cdr3_nt: TGTGCCAGCAGTCTACTGACAGCCAAAAACATTCAGTACTTC; clone_size: few; j_call: TRBJ2-4; d_call: .; v_call: TRBV6-5
cdr3_aa: CASSPASGANVLTF; cdr3_nt: TGTGCCAGCAGTCCGGCCTCTGGGGCCAACGTCCTGACTTTC; clone_size: many; j_call: TRBJ2-6; d_call: .; v_call: TRBV6-5
cdr3_aa: CASSLDTQYF; cdr3_nt: TGTGCCAGCAGTTTGGATACGCAGTATTTT; clone_size: .; j_call: TRBJ2-3; d_call: .; v_call: TRBV25-1
cdr3_aa: CASSWQGGTEAFF; cdr3_nt: TGCGCCAGCAGCTGGCAGGGAGGCACTGAAGCTTTCTTT; clone_size: few; j_call: TRBJ1-1; d_call: .; v_call: TRBV5-1
cdr3_aa: CASSSRTSGNEQFF; cdr3_nt: TGTGCCAGCAGCTCGAGGACTAGCGGGAATGAGCAGTTCTTC; clone_size: few; j_call: TRBJ2-1; d_call: TRBD2; v_call: TRBV11-3
cdr3_aa: CASSGGSSTEAFF; cdr3_nt: TGTGCCAGCAGTGGCGGGTCTTCCACTGAAGCTTTCTTT; clone_size: .; j_call: TRBJ1-1; d_call: .; v_call: TRBV6-5
cdr3_aa: CASSLGSGHGVETQYF; cdr3_nt: TGTGCCAGCAGCTTAGGTTCGGGACATGGGGTCGAGACCCAGTACTTC; clone_size: .; j_call: TRBJ2-5; d_call: .; v_call: TRBV7-8
cdr3_aa: CASSQLPTPSRPLEKLFF; cdr3_nt: TGCGCCAGCAGCCAATTACCGACCCCTTCGCGGCCCCTCGAAAAACTGTTTTTT; clone_size: few; j_call: TRBJ1-4; d_call: .; v_call: TRBV4-3
cdr3_aa: CASSSTDRGSEAFF; cdr3_nt: TGTGCCAGCAGCAGCACAGACAGGGGATCTGAAGCTTTCTTT; clone_size: .; j_call: TRBJ1-1; d_call: TRBD1; v_call: TRBV7-9
cdr3_aa: CASSPVRGYGYTF; cdr3_nt: TGTGCCAGCAGCCCCGTGAGGGGCTATGGCTACACCTTC; clone_size: .; j_call: TRBJ1-2; d_call: .; v_call: TRBV12-3/TRBV12-4
cdr3_aa: CASSLGAAYTF; cdr3_nt: TGTGCCAGCAGTTTGGGTGCTGCCTACACCTTC; clone_size: .; j_call: TRBJ1-2; d_call: .; v_call: TRBV12-3/TRBV12-4
cdr3_aa: CAGPREGGELFF; cdr3_nt: TGTGCCGGCCCGCGGGAGGGCGGGGAGCTGTTTTTT; clone_size: .; j_call: TRBJ2-2; d_call: TRBD2; v_call: TRBV7-9
cdr3_aa: CASSPDGGGARETQYF; cdr3_nt: TGCGCCAGCAGCCCCGACGGAGGGGGGGCACGGGAGACCCAGTACTTC; clone_size: few; j_call: TRBJ2-5; d_call: .; v_call: TRBV4-1
cdr3_aa: CASSRLETQYF; cdr3_nt: TGTGCCAGCAGCCGTTTGGAGACCCAGTACTTC; clone_size: few; j_call: TRBJ2-5; d_call: .; v_call: TRBV11-2
cdr3_aa: CASSLGTGDTQYF; cdr3_nt: TGTGCCAGCAGCTTAGGGACGGGAGATACGCAGTATTTT; clone_size: many; j_call: TRBJ2-3; d_call: .; v_call: TRBV7-9